The rows below give T cell receptor beta chains drawn from one sample of a study of blood T cell repertoires in COVID-19. The protocol was immunoSEQ multiplex PCR, while the TCRdb copy is restricted to in-frame clones and leaves out a portion. The table includes nearly 350,000 clones, about nine tenths detected once. Sample: peripheral blood. These receptors came from a woman aged 45-65 years with COVID-19, enrolled during active disease. The CDR3 runs from the conserved cysteine through the conserved F or W. The D gene is left open where the match is weak. Clone size, where shown, is once, few, many, or a class for clones that have expanded.

DNA,CDR3,size,D,J,V
TGTGCCAGCTCACCACTGGGACAGGGTGGGAAGGATGGCTACACCTTC,CASSPLGQGGKDGYTF,-,TRBD1,TRBJ1-2,TRBV18
TGTGCCAGCAGTTTCCGAGGGCTCATAAATACGCAGTATTTT,CASSFRGLINTQYF,-,-,TRBJ2-3,TRBV27
TGTGCCAGCTCAGGACTAGAGAGAAGTCAGCCCCAGCATTTT,CASSGLERSQPQHF,-,-,TRBJ1-5,TRBV18
TGTGCCAGCAGGCTCGAAAGCGCTGAAGCTTTCTTT,CASRLESAEAFF,-,-,TRBJ1-1,TRBV2
TGTGCCCTGACTAGCGGGAGGCCCGATACCGGGGAGCTGTTTTTT,CALTSGRPDTGELFF,once,TRBD2,TRBJ2-2,TRBV2
TGTGCCAGCAGCCCGGGAGTAAGAACCCTTCATTCACCCCTCCACTTT,CASSPGVRTLHSPLHF,once,-,TRBJ1-6,TRBV5-8
TGTGCCAGCAGTTACATCCTAGCGGGAGGCTTCATCCCACTCTACTTC,CASSYILAGGFIPLYF,-,TRBD2,TRBJ2-7,TRBV6-2/TRBV6-3
TGCGCCAGCAGTTTTACAGGGAGTCAGCCCCAGCATTTT,CASSFTGSQPQHF,-,-,TRBJ1-5,TRBV10-1
TGTGCCACCAGCAGAGATCGCACCGGGGAGCTGTTTTTT,CATSRDRTGELFF,-,-,TRBJ2-2,TRBV15
TGTGCCAGCAGCTTCGAGGGGAGGGCCTACAATGAGCAGTTCTTC,CASSFEGRAYNEQFF,-,TRBD2,TRBJ2-1,TRBV11-3
TGTGCCAGCAGTTACGGGACTAGGCAGTTCTTC,CASSYGTRQFF,-,TRBD2,TRBJ2-1,TRBV6-5
TGCGCCAGCAGCACTGGTGGGAGCCTCACCAACTACGAGCAGTACTTC,CASSTGGSLTNYEQYF,few,-,TRBJ2-7,TRBV5-1
TGTGCCAGCAGCCAACTACCGGGACTAGCGGGCACAGATACGCAGTATTTT,CASSQLPGLAGTDTQYF,-,TRBD2,TRBJ2-3,TRBV3-1/TRBV3-2
TGTGCCAGTAGTGGGGGGGGTTGGGCTAACTATGGCTACACCTTC,CASSGGGWANYGYTF,-,-,TRBJ1-2,TRBV19
TGTGCCAGCAGCACCTACAGGGGGGCAGCTAACTATGGCTACACCTTC,CASSTYRGAANYGYTF,-,TRBD1,TRBJ1-2,TRBV11-3
TGTGCCAGCAGTACGACAGGGACGGGTAACTATGGCTACACCTTC,CASSTTGTGNYGYTF,-,TRBD1,TRBJ1-2,TRBV6-5
TGTGCCAGCAGCGCCGGACAGGGGCAATCCTACGAGCAGTACTTC,CASSAGQGQSYEQYF,once,TRBD1,TRBJ2-7,TRBV9
TGTGCCAGTAGTATAGATGAAAACTTGCCCACCGGGGAGCTGTTTTTT,CASSIDENLPTGELFF,-,-,TRBJ2-2,TRBV19
TGTGCCATCAGTTTGATCGGAGTTACTGAAGCTTTCTTT,CAISLIGVTEAFF,few,-,TRBJ1-1,TRBV10-3
TGTGCCACCAGCAGAGAGGTGGGGCAAGTCCAGAGCACAGATACGCAGTATTTT,CATSREVGQVQSTDTQYF,-,-,TRBJ2-3,TRBV15
TGTGCCACCAGCAGAGGGAGAGTCAGCACAGATACGCAGTATTTT,CATSRGRVSTDTQYF,-,-,TRBJ2-3,TRBV15
TGTGCCAGCAGTTTAAGTTGGGGAGGGGGATACGAGCAGTACTTC,CASSLSWGGGYEQYF,-,-,TRBJ2-7,TRBV28
TGTGCCAGCAGTTACACCCTAGGAAATGAGCAGTTCTTC,CASSYTLGNEQFF,-,-,TRBJ2-1,TRBV6-5
TGTGCCAGTAGTATGGGGACAGGGTCGACGAGGGCCCAGCATTTT,CASSMGTGSTRAQHF,-,TRBD1,TRBJ1-5,TRBV19
TGCGCCAGCAGCCAAGATCGACAGAACACCGGGGAGCTGTTTTTT,CASSQDRQNTGELFF,once,-,TRBJ2-2,TRBV4-1
TGCGCCAGCAGCTTGGGAGCGGGAGTTTTCCACGAGCAGTACTTC,CASSLGAGVFHEQYF,-,TRBD2,TRBJ2-7,TRBV5-1
TGTGCCAGCAGCACGCTAACAGGGGTTGGAAACACCATATATTTT,CASSTLTGVGNTIYF,few,TRBD1,TRBJ1-3,TRBV7-8
TGTGCCAGTAGTACAAGGGACACTGGGGCCAACGTCCTGACTTTC,CASSTRDTGANVLTF,-,-,TRBJ2-6,TRBV19
TGTGCCAGCAGCTTAGACGTCTCTAGCTCCTACAATGAGCAGTTCTTC,CASSLDVSSSYNEQFF,-,-,TRBJ2-1,TRBV11-2
TGTGCCAGCAGCTCGCGACAGGGTCGGCAGTTCTTC,CASSSRQGRQFF,-,TRBD1,TRBJ2-1,TRBV7-3
TGTGCCAGCAGCGACAGGGTCCCAGATACGCAGTATTTT,CASSDRVPDTQYF,-,TRBD1,TRBJ2-3,TRBV28
TGTGCCAGCAGCGCCCAGGACATACCGAACACCGGGGAGCTGTTTTTT,CASSAQDIPNTGELFF,-,-,TRBJ2-2,TRBV21-1
TGTGCCAGCAGCGACGGGACTCGTCGAGATAATGAGCAGTTCTTC,CASSDGTRRDNEQFF,-,-,TRBJ2-1,TRBV7-2
TGTGCCAGCAGTTTAAAAGCTGACACCTACGAGCAGTACTTC,CASSLKADTYEQYF,few,-,TRBJ2-7,TRBV27
TGCAGTGCTGGTGAGACTAGCGGGAGCGGCGAGACCCAGTACTTC,CSAGETSGSGETQYF,-,TRBD2,TRBJ2-5,TRBV20-1
TGCAGCGTTGAAGACCAGGGGCGACCCCCAGATACGCAGTATTTT,CSVEDQGRPPDTQYF,once,-,TRBJ2-3,TRBV29-1
TGTGCCAGTAGTGCAGGGACAGGGGGCAACTATGGCTACACCTTC,CASSAGTGGNYGYTF,once,TRBD1,TRBJ1-2,TRBV19
TGTGCCAGCAGCCGTCTTCCCGGACAGGGGGGGGTGAACACTGAAGCTTTCTTT,CASSRLPGQGGVNTEAFF,-,TRBD1,TRBJ1-1,TRBV9
TGTGCCAGCAGCAGACTAGCGGGAGACGGGGAGCTGTTTTTT,CASSRLAGDGELFF,few,TRBD2,TRBJ2-2,TRBV7-9
TGCGCCAGCCACCGAGGGGGCGATAACTATGGCTACACCTTC,CASHRGGDNYGYTF,-,TRBD1,TRBJ1-2,TRBV5-1
TGTGCCAGCAGTGATAGCGGGACTGGTGCAGATACGCAGTATTTT,CASSDSGTGADTQYF,-,TRBD2,TRBJ2-3,TRBV6-4
TGCAGTGCTAGTGGTCTAGCGGTCCGCTACGAGCAGTACTTC,CSASGLAVRYEQYF,-,TRBD2,TRBJ2-7,TRBV20-1
TGTGCCAGTAGGTTAGCGGGAGCGGAGCCCTACAATGAGCAGTTCTTC,CASRLAGAEPYNEQFF,-,TRBD2,TRBJ2-1,TRBV19
TGTGCCAGCAGCCAAGAATTCCTAGCGGGAGGGACAGATACGCAGTATTTT,CASSQEFLAGGTDTQYF,-,TRBD2,TRBJ2-3,TRBV4-2
TGTGCCAGCAGCCCCCATTCCTATCAGACCCAGTACTTC,CASSPHSYQTQYF,-,-,TRBJ2-5,TRBV6-2/TRBV6-3
TGTGCCAGCAGCGATCCTGGACTTCCTAAAAAGAAGACCCAGTACTTC,CASSDPGLPKKKTQYF,-,-,TRBJ2-5,TRBV7-2
TGTGCCAGCAGTTACTCCACCGGGACTAACAATGAGCAGTTCTTC,CASSYSTGTNNEQFF,-,TRBD2,TRBJ2-1,TRBV6-5
TGCGCCAGCACCAACTCCCCCCATGAGCAGTTCTTC,CASTNSPHEQFF,-,-,TRBJ2-1,TRBV5-1
TGTGCCAGCTCACCCCCCGGGGTACAGTTCAATACGCAGTATTTT,CASSPPGVQFNTQYF,-,-,TRBJ2-3,TRBV18
TGTGCCAGCAGCCCGGGGGGCGCGAGAACTGAAGCTTTCTTT,CASSPGGARTEAFF,-,-,TRBJ1-1,TRBV27
TGTGCCAGCAGCTCGGGACAGCAAGAGACCCAGTACTTC,CASSSGQQETQYF,-,TRBD1,TRBJ2-5,TRBV5-4
TGTGCCAGCAGCCAAGTTACGGGAGGTTCCTACGAGCAGTACTTC,CASSQVTGGSYEQYF,-,TRBD2,TRBJ2-7,TRBV4-2
TGCAGCGTCAAGACAGGGTTCGATTCACCCCTCCACTTT,CSVKTGFDSPLHF,few,TRBD1,TRBJ1-6,TRBV29-1
TGTGCCAGCACCCCCTTACGTAAGTTGGGGGCCCGTAGCAATCAGCCCCAGCATTTT,CASTPLRKLGARSNQPQHF,-,-,TRBJ1-5,TRBV21-1
TGTGCCAGTACAGGGTCTAACTATGGCTACACCTTC,CASTGSNYGYTF,once,-,TRBJ1-2,TRBV7-3
TGCGCCAGCAGCTCACGAGCGGGAATGGATACGCAGTATTTT,CASSSRAGMDTQYF,-,TRBD2,TRBJ2-3,TRBV5-1
TGTGCCACCAGCAGAAAACTAGCGGGAGCAGCAGATACGCAGTATTTT,CATSRKLAGAADTQYF,-,TRBD2,TRBJ2-3,TRBV15
TGTGCCAGCTCACCTGAAGCCGGGACAGGATACTTCTATGGCTACACCTTC,CASSPEAGTGYFYGYTF,-,TRBD1,TRBJ1-2,TRBV18